This T cell receptor beta chain was obtained from a study of T cell responses to AZD1222 COVID-19 vaccine (dated by TCRdb to about 2021). About the full investigation: AZD1222 recipients whose second dose came at about 4 weeks and those whose second dose came at about 12 weeks were combined into one group, since spike-specific TCR depth and breadth did not differ between the two schedules. A total of approximately 230 trial participants underwent TCR sequencing, of whom 207 received two doses of AZD1222 and approximately 25 received two doses of the MenACWY control vaccine. Trial participants were enrolled by age into 18-55, 56-69 and 70-plus year subgroups, with roughly 160, 29 and 62 TCR-sequenced participants respectively. Broad study findings and their caveats: After two AZD1222 doses, spike-specific TCR breadth and depth were significantly higher than at day 0 and than in MenACWY recipients. Conclusions about previously exposed vaccinees were limited because only six AZD1222 recipients were SARS-CoV-2 seropositive at baseline. Because no day 14 peak-response samples were available, the repertoires could be characterized only after the peak T cell response. Participants were mostly white British and included more females than males, and it was suggested by the authors that clonal diversity may have been underestimated. CD4 TCRs associated with the vaccine covered the entire spike protein, and the dominant responses were in regions 160-218 and 743-854. Reportedly, almost half of the unique spike-specific TCRs recognized epitopes lying outside the regions that are mutated in the B.1.351 and B.1.1.7 variants. The 56-69-year group was small, and its depth increase did not reach significance, likely because of low power.

Trimming leaves V shorter by 2 bases and J shorter by 11 bases, with the junction holding 14 bases beyond the gene matches. The cysteine opens and the phenylalanine closes a CDR3 of 16 amino acids. The entry retains the CDR3 DNA only, 48 bases that are in frame from base 1. Based on the germline V gene, the CDR1 and CDR2 sequences are SGHDT and YYEEEE. The CDR3 regions of human TCRbeta chains were subjected to immunosequencing. As for the authors' bioinformatics: TCRs in the repertoires were compared against a reference library of SARS-CoV-2-specific TCRs that had been generated with the MIRA antigen-specificity platform. Breadth meant the fraction of unique TCRs that were SARS-CoV-2-associated, whereas depth meant the fraction of total T cells that were SARS-CoV-2-associated. Using the MIRA data, each spike-specific TCR was mapped to the spike region that the TCR reacts to and placed in a CD4 or CD8 class. Log10-transformed breadth and depth values were compared by one-way ANOVA with Sidak's multiple comparisons tests. TCRdb re-hosts the immuneACCESS table, in-frame sequences only. Its copies lack some clones; in the studies checked, an unresolved V gene accounts for under half of them, and the cause for the rest is not known. That table furnishes V, J and clone size, whereas the DNA furnished D and trimming. In all, the sample holds 86,000 or so clones, and approximately 89% of those were seen once. The biggest ten clones account for over 2% of the sample.

Interpreted using the paper, the time point label stands for: baseline before first vaccination. Vaccinee samples were obtained from the UK trials COV001 and COV002, which included a single-blind randomized controlled phase 2/3 trial of AZD1222 (ChAdOx1 nCoV-19) in healthy adults. For TCRbeta chain sequencing, PBMC samples were collected from trial participants at day 0 and at day 28 after the second dose. For this clone: The antigen this receptor binds is unknown. The sample holds no much larger clone one base away, and base qualities are not on file.

This TCR came from an adult in good health. The receptor chain draws on TRBV5-6 and TRBJ1-4; 8 bases in the middle match TRBD1. Sequencing used peripheral blood, obtained on day 0 of AZD1222 vaccination. The CDR3: CASSFNRGIPGAKLFF. DNA sequence: TGTGCCAGCAGCTTTAACAGGGGGATCCCGGGGGCGAAACTGTTTTTT.